These T cell receptor beta chains were read from a single sample in a study of blood T cell repertoires in COVID-19. Sequencing was performed with immunoSEQ multiplex PCR; in TCRdb, only in-frame clones are kept and a portion is missing. The sample records about 170,000 clones, roughly 80% being singletons. Sequencing input: peripheral blood. The source of these receptors is a man between 18 and 35 years old with active or convalescent COVID-19. Each CDR3 is given without its conserved first and last residue.

V gene	J gene	CDR3 protein
TRBV11-1	TRBJ2-5	ASSWQRGTQY
TRBV19	TRBJ2-7	ASSRGTGLMYEQY
TRBV10-2	TRBJ1-2	ASRLTGGFNYGYT
TRBV2	TRBJ1-6	ASREDSFNSPLH
TRBV3-1/TRBV3-2	TRBJ2-3	ASSLALAGGRYTQY
TRBV18	TRBJ1-4	ASRLDRGDEKLF
TRBV15	TRBJ2-5	ATWGGTRIETQY
TRBV7-2	TRBJ2-7	ASSLDHTTYEQY
TRBV16	TRBJ2-1	ASSQSRTAYNEQF
TRBV4-3	TRBJ2-3	ASSQERDRGTDTQY
TRBV5-1	TRBJ2-3	ASSLTGAWTDTQY
TRBV13	TRBJ2-1	ASSLGRWTSGGNEQF
TRBV5-6	TRBJ2-7	ASTWGWDVYEQY
TRBV7-8	TRBJ1-2	ASSPGWGLNYGYT
TRBV14	TRBJ2-3	ASSLQALGAVQY
TRBV10-3	TRBJ2-7	AISARGDEQY
TRBV5-6	TRBJ1-5	ASSFLQGGNQPQH
TRBV4-1	TRBJ2-1	ASSQASYRDSSYNEQF
TRBV28	TRBJ2-3	ALTREGTDTQY
TRBV27	TRBJ1-1	ASRKQGANTEAF
TRBV6-6	TRBJ1-4	ASSNKQGWEKLF
TRBV19	TRBJ1-5	ASSPMVTGAQPQH
TRBV19	TRBJ2-1	ASSRDSSAGPDEQF
TRBV6-4	TRBJ1-2	ASRKGTGDYGYT
TRBV2	TRBJ2-1	ASAREGVEQF
TRBV21-1	TRBJ2-2	ATSLGRDRGHANTGELF